This record concerns one TCR beta chain sequence. The data are from a study of blood T cell repertoires in COVID-19. Each participant's cohort was designated according to participant-reported clinical history. This table comes from immunoSEQ multiplex PCR, and its TCRdb copy is limited to in-frame clones, with some not included. The top ten hold about 6% of the sample, which has around 280,000 clones, 87% seen once. The sequence was collected from a woman aged 40 to 50 who had recovered from COVID-19. Sequenced input: PBMCs or T cells enriched from blood (not recorded which).

CDR3 nucleotide sequence: TGTGCCAGCAGCTTGGGTACTAGCGGGGGAAACGAGCAGTACTTC. Protein: CASSLGTSGGNEQYF. The V and J genes are TRBV5-8 and TRBJ2-7; 11 bases are shared with TRBD2. The CDR3 covers 15 residues. Trimming removed 0 bases from V and 5 bases from J; junction bases left unmatched: 4. The V gene's germline CDR1 is SGHTS and CDR2 YDEGEE.